What follows is one T cell receptor beta chain and its context. V was clipped by 5 bases and J by 7 bases, with 12 bases between them. CDR3 length equals 14 residues. Germline CDR1 and CDR2: SEHNR and FQNEAQ (reference sequence). These data belong to a study of blood T cell repertoires in COVID-19. Study as a whole: The analysed material was cDNA or gDNA that came from T cells, B-cell-depleted T cells, or PBMCs.

The assay was immunoSEQ multiplex PCR, and TCRdb's table has in-frame clones only and misses some. The sample contains 150,000 to 200,000 clones, around 90% of which appear only once. Sequences were obtained from peripheral blood. This clonotype originated in a man aged 60 to 69 with active or convalescent COVID-19. The gene calls are TRBV7-9 and TRBJ1-6; no clear D gene. The CDR3 region has the DNA TGTGCCAGCAGCCTCGGGGTTTTAAATTCACCCCTCCACTTT. Residues: CASSLGVLNSPLHF.